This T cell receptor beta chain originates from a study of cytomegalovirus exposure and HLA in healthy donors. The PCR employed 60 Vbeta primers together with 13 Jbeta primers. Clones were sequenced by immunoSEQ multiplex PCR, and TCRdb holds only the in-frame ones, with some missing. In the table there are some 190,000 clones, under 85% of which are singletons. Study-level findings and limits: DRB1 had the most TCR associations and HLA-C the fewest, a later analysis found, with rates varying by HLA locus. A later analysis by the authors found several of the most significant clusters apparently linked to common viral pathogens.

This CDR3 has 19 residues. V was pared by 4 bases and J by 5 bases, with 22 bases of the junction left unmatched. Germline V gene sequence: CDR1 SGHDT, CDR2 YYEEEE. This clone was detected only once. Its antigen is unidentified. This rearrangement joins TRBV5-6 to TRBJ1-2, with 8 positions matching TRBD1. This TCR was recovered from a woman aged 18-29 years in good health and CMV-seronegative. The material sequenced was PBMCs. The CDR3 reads CASSLYTGGGNPRHYGYTF. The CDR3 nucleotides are TGTGCCAGCAGCCTATACACAGGGGGAGGAAATCCCAGACATTATGGCTACACCTTC.